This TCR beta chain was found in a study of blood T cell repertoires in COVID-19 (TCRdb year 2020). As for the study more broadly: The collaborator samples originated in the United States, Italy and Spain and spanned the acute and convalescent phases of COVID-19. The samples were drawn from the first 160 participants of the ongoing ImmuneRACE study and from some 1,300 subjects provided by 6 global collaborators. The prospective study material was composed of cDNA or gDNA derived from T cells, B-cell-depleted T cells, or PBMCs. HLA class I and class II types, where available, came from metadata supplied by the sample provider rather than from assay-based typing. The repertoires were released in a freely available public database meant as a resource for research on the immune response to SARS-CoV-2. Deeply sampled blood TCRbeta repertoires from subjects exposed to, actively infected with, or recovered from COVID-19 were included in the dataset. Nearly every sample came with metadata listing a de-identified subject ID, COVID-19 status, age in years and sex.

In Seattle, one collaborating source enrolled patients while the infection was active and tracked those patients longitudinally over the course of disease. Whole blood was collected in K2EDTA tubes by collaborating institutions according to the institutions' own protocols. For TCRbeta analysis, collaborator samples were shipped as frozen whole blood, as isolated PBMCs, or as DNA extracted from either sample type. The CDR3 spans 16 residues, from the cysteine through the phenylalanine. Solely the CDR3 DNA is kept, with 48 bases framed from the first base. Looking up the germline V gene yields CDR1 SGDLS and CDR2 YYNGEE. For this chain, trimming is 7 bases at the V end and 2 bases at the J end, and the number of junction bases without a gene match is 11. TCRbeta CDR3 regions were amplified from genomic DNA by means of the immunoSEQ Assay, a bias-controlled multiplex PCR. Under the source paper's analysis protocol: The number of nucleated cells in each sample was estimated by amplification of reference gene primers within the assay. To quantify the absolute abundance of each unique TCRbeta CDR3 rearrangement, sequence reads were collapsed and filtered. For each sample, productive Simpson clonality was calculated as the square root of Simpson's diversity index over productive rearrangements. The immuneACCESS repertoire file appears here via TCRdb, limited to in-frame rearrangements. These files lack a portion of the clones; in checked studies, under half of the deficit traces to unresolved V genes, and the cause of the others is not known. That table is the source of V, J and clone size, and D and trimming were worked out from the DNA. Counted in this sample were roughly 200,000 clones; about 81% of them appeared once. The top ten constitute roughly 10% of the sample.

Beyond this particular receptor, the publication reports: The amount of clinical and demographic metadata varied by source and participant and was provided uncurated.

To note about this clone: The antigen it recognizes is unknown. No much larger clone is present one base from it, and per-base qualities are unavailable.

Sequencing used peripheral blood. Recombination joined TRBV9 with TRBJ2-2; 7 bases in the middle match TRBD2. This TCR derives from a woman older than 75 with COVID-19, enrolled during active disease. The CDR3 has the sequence CASSQASGENTGELFF. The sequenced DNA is TGTGCCAGCTCACAGGCCAGCGGGGAAAACACCGGGGAGCTGTTTTTT.